This note documents a single T cell receptor beta chain sequence. Its specificity is not known. The sample belongs to a study of cytomegalovirus exposure and HLA in healthy donors. General study points: In presence/absence analyses, roughly uniform sequencing depth across donors was assumed.

With 1 base removed from V and 1 base from J, the gap between germline ends came to 5 bases. Germline CDR1 and CDR2: GTSNPN and SVGIG (reference sequence). This CDR3 has 12 amino acids. In the PCR, 60 Vbeta and 13 Jbeta primers were used. Sequenced by immunoSEQ multiplex PCR; TCRdb stores in-frame clones only, minus some. The sample carries 120,000 to 150,000 clones, about four fifths recorded once. The clonotype comes from a man younger than 30 in good health and CMV-seropositive. This chain joins TRBV30 and TRBJ2-7, with D unresolved. Sequenced sample: PBMCs. The CDR3 loop is CAWSAVSYEQYF. DNA for the CDR3: TGTGCCTGGAGTGCCGTTTCCTACGAGCAGTACTTC.